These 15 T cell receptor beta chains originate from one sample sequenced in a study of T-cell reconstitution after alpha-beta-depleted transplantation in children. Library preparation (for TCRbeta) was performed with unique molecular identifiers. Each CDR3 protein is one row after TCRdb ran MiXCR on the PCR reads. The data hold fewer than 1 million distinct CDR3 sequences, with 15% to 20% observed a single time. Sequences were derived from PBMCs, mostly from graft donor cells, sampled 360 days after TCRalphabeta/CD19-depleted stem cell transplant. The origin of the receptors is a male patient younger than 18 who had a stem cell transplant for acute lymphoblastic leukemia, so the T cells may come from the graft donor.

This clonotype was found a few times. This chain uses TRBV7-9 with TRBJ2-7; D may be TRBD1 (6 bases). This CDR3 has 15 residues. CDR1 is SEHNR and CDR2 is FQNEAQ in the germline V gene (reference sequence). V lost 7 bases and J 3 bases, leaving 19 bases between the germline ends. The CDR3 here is CASNKFGTRDYEQYF. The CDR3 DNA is TGTGCCAGCAACAAATTCGGGACAAGAGACTACGAGCAGTACTTC.

DNA for the CDR3: TGCGCCAGCATACCCACACAGACTAGCGCCCAGGGAGATACGCAGTATTTT. It encodes CASIPTQTSAQGDTQYF. This chain joins TRBV5-1 and TRBJ2-3; 8 bases fit TRBD2. V shed 6 bases and J 5 bases; nucleotides not matched to a gene: 17. In germline, CDR1 is SGHRS, CDR2 YFSETQ. The CDR3 totals 17 residues.

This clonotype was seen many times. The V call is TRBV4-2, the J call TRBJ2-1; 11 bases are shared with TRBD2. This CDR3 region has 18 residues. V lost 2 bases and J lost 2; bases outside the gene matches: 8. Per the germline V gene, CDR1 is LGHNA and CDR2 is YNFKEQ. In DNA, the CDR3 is TGTGCCAGCAGCCAAATTGCTAGCGGGAGGAAACCCTACAATGAGCAGTTCTTC. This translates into CASSQIASGRKPYNEQFF.

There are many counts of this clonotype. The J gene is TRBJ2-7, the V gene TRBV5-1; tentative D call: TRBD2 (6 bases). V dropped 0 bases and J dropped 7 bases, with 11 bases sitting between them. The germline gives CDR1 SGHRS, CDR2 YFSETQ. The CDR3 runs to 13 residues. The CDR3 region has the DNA TGCGCCAGCAGCTTGGGGGGCGCGGGGGAGCAGTACTTC. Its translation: CASSLGGAGEQYF.

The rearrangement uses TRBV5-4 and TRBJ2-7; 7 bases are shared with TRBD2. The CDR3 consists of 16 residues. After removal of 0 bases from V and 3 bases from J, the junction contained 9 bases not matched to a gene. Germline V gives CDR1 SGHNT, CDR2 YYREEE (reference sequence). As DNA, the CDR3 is TGTGCCAGCAGCTTGGCCCGGGGCGGGAGAAGCTACGAGCAGTACTTC. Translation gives CASSLARGGRSYEQYF.

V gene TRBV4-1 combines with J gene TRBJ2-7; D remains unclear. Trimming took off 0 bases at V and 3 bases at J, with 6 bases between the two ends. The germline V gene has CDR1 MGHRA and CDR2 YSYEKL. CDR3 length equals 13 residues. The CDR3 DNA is TGCGCCAGCAGCCAAGATCCTCTCTACGAGCAGTACTTC. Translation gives CASSQDPLYEQYF.

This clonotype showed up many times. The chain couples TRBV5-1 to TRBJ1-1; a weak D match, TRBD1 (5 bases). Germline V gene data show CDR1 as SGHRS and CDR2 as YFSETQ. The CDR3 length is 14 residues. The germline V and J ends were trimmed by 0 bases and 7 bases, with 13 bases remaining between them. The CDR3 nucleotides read TGCGCCAGCAGCTTGGAGCCAGGGTGGAATGAAGCTTTCTTT. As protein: CASSLEPGWNEAFF.

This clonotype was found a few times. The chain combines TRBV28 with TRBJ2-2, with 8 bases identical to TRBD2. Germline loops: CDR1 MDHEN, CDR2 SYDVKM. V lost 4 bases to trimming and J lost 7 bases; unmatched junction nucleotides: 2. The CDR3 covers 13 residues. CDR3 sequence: CASSSGGIGELFF. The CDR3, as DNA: TGTGCCAGCAGTTCGGGGGGGATCGGGGAGCTGTTTTTT. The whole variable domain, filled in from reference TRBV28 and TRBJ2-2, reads DVKVTQSSRYLVKRTGEKVFLECVQDMDHENMFWYRQDPGLGLRLIYFSYDVKMKEKGDIPEGYSVSREKKERFSLILESASTNQTSMYLCASSSGGIGELFFGEGSRLTVL.

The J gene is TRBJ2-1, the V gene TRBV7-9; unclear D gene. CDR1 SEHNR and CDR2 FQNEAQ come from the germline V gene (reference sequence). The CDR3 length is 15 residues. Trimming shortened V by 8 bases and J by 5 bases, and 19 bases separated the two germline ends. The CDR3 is CASGSTILFHNEQFF. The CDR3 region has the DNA TGTGCCAGCGGGTCAACGATCCTATTCCACAATGAGCAGTTCTTC. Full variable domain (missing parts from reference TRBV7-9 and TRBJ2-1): DTGVSQNPRHKITKRGQNVTFRCDPISEHNRLYWYRQTLGQGPEFLTYFQNEAQLEKSRLLSDRFSAERPKGSFSTLEIQRTEQGDSAMYLCASGSTILFHNEQFFGPGTRLTVL.

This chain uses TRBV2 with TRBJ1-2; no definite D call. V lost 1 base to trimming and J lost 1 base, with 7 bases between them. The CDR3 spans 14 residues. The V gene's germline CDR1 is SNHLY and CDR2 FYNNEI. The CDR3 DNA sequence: TGTGCCAGCAGTGAAGATCGGATTAACTATGGCTACACCTTC. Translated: CASSEDRINYGYTF.

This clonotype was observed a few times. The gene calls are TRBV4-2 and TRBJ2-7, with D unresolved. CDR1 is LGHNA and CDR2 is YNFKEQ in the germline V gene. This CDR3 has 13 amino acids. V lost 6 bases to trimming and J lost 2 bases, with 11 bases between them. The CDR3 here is CASSEGLPYEQYF. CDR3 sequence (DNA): TGTGCCAGCAGTGAAGGGCTCCCCTACGAGCAGTACTTC.

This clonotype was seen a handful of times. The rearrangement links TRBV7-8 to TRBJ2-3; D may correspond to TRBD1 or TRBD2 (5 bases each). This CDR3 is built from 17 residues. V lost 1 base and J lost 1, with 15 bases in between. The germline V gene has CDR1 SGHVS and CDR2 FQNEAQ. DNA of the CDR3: TGTGCCAGCAGCTTAGGAGGTATAGGGGACGGCACAGATACGCAGTATTTT. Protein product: CASSLGGIGDGTDTQYF. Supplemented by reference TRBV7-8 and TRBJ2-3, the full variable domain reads GAGVSQSPRYKVAKRGQDVALRCDPISGHVSLFWYQQALGQGPEFLTYFQNEAQLDKSGLPSDRFFAERPEGSVSTLKIQRTQQEDSAVYLCASSLGGIGDGTDTQYFGPGTRLTVL.

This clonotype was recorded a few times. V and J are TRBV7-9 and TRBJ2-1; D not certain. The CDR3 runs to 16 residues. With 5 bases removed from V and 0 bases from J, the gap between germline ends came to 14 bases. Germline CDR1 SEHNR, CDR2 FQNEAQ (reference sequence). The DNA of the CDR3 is TGTGCCAGCAGCGCTCCCGCAGCGAGCTCCTACAATGAGCAGTTCTTC. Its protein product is CASSAPAASSYNEQFF.

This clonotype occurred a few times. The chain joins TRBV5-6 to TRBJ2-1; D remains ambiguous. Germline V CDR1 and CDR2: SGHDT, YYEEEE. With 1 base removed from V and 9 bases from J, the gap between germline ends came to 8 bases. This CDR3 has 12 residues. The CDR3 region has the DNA TGTGCCAGCAGCTTGCGGGTCACTGAGCAGTTCTTC. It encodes CASSLRVTEQFF.

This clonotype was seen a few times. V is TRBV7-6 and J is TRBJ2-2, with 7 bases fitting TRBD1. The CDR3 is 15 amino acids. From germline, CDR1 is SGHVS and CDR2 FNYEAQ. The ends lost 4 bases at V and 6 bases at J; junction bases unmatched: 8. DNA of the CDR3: TGTGCCAGCAGCTCACAGGGGCCCCTGTCCGGGGAGCTGTTTTTT. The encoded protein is CASSSQGPLSGELFF.